This T cell receptor (beta chain) was recorded in a study of blood T cell repertoires in COVID-19. Study information: From the United States, Italy and Spain came samples of acute and convalescent COVID-19. The cDNA or gDNA used as material had been derived from T cells, B-cell-depleted T cells, or PBMCs.

Per the original methods: Using reference gene primer amplification, nucleated cell counts were estimated. Sequencing used immunoSEQ multiplex PCR; TCRdb keeps in-frame clones, though not all of them. The DNA was the basis for D and trimming; V, J and clone size are from that table. The sample lists just over 90,000 clones, about nine tenths occurring once. The germline gives CDR1 LGHNA, CDR2 YSLEER. The CDR3 has 17 residues. The V and J ends lost 1 base and 3 bases, in that order; junction bases with no gene match: 8. This TCR was sampled from a human donor with active COVID-19. The donor label of this sample is uncertain. The sample comprised peripheral blood. The rearrangement uses TRBV4-3 and TRBJ2-3; the match to TRBD1 covers 9 bases. The CDR3 region has the DNA TGCGCCAGCAGCCAAGGGGGACAGGGTGAACTTACAGATACGCAGTATTTT. This sequence encodes CASSQGGQGELTDTQYF.